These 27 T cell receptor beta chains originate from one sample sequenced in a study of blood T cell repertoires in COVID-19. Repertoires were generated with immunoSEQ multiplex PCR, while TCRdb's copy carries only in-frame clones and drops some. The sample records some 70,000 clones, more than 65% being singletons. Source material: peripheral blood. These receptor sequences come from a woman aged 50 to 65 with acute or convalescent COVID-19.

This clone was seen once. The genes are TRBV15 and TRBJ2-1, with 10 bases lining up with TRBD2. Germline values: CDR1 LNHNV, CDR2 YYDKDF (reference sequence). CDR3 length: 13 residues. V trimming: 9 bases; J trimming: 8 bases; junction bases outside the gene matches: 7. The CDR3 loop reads CATLAGVGDEQFF. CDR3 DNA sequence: TGTGCCACGCTAGCGGGGGTAGGCGATGAGCAGTTCTTC.

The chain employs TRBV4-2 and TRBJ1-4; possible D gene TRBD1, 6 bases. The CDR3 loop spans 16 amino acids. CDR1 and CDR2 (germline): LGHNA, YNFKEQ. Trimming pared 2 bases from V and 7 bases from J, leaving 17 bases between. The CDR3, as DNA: TGTGCCAGCAGCCAATCTCTCACAGGGTTGGTTGAAAAACTGTTTTTT. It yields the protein CASSQSLTGLVEKLFF.

The CDR3 loop is CASSQDWTSGSSYNEQFF. The CDR3 DNA is TGTGCCAGCAGCCAAGACTGGACTAGCGGGAGCTCCTACAATGAGCAGTTCTTC. The genes are TRBV4-2 and TRBJ2-1; 13 nucleotides line up with TRBD2. The ends lost 0 bases at V and 0 bases at J; junction bases unmatched: 2. The germline gives CDR1 LGHNA, CDR2 YNFKEQ. The CDR3 extends over 18 amino acids.

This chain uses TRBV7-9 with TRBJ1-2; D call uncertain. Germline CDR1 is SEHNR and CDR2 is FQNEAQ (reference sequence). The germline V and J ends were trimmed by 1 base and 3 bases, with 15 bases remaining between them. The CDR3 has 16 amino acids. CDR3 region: CASSLVAVGGYYGYTF. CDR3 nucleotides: TGTGCCAGCAGCTTAGTGGCAGTGGGAGGATACTATGGCTACACCTTC.

The CDR3 reads CASSTPHGGAFF. CDR3 DNA sequence: TGTGCCAGTAGTACCCCCCACGGGGGAGCTTTCTTT. J is TRBJ1-1 and V is TRBV19; tentatively, D is TRBD1 (5 bases). Germline CDR1 and CDR2: LNHDA and SQIVND (reference sequence). This CDR3 has 12 amino acids. V was shortened by 4 bases and J by 10 bases, with 13 bases between the two germline ends.

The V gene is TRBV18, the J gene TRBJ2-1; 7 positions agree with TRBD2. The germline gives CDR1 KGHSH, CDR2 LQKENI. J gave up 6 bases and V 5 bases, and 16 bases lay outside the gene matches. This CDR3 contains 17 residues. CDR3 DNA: TGTGCCAGCTCAGCCACCGGAGGCGGGAGAGGGGTCAATGAGCAGTTCTTC. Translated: CASSATGGGRGVNEQFF.

This CDR3 reads CATSEGSLNTQYF. The CDR3 DNA reads as TGTGCCACCAGTGAGGGCAGTTTAAATACGCAGTATTTT. This sequence joins TRBV24-1 and TRBJ2-3, with D unresolved. CDR3 length equals 13 residues. CDR1 is KGHDR and CDR2 is SFDVKD in the germline V gene. V lost 4 bases and J 7 bases, leaving 11 bases between the germline ends.

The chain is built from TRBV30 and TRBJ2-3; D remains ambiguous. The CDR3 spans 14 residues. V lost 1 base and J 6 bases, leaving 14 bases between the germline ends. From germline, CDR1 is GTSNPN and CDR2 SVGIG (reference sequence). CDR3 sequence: CAWSGRVYGDTQYF. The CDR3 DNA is TGTGCCTGGAGTGGTCGGGTGTACGGTGATACGCAGTATTTT.

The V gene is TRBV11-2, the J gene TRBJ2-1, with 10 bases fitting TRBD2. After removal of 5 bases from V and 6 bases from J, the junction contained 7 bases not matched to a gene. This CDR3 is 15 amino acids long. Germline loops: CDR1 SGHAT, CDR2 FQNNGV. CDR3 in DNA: TGTGCCAGCAGCCCTCGGGTAGCGGGAGGCAATGAGCAGTTCTTC. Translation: CASSPRVAGGNEQFF. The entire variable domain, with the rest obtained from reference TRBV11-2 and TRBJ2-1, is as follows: EAGVAQSPRYKIIEKRQSVAFWCNPISGHATLYWYQQILGQGPKLLIQFQNNGVVDDSQLPKDRFSAERLKGVDSTLKIQPAKLEDSAVYLCASSPRVAGGNEQFFGPGTRLTVL.

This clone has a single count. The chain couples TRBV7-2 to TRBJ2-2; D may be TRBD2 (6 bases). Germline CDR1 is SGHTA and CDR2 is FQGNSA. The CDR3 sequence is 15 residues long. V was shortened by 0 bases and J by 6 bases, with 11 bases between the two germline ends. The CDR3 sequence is CASSLAGGDPGELFF. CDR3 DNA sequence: TGTGCCAGCAGCTTAGCGGGAGGCGATCCCGGGGAGCTGTTTTTT. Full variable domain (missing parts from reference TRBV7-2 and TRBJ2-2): GAGVSQSPSNKVTEKGKDVELRCDPISGHTALYWYRQSLGQGLEFLIYFQGNSAPDKSGLPSDRFSAERTGGSVSTLTIQRTQQEDSAVYLCASSLAGGDPGELFFGEGSRLTVL.

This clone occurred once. The chain's CDR3 is CAWRLAGGTGELFF. CDR3 coding DNA: TGTGCCTGGAGACTAGCGGGGGGTACCGGGGAGCTGTTTTTT. V and J are TRBV30 and TRBJ2-2, with 12 bases lining up with TRBD2. CDR3 length equals 14 residues. V was clipped by 3 bases and J by 5 bases; unmatched bases: 1. From germline, CDR1 is GTSNPN and CDR2 SVGIG (reference sequence).

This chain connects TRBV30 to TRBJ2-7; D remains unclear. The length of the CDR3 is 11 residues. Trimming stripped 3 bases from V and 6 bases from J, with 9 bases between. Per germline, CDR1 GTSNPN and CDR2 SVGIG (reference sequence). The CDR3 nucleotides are TGTGCCTGGAGCGCCCAGGTCGAGCAGTACTTC. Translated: CAWSAQVEQYF.

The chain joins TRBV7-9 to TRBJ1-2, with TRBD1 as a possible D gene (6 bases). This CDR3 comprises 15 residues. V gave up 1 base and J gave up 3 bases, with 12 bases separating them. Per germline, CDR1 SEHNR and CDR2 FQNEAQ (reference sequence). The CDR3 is CASSLVLAGDYGYTF. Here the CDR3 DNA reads TGTGCCAGCAGCTTAGTTTTGGCAGGGGACTATGGCTACACCTTC.

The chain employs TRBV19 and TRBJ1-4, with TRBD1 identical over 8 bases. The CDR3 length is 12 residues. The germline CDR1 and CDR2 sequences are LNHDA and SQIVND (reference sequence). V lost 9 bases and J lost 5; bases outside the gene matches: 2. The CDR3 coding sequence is TGTGCCAGCCGGGACAGGAATGAAAAACTGTTTTTT. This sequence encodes CASRDRNEKLFF.

The CDR3 region is CAWKRYSNTEAFF. CDR3 DNA sequence: TGTGCCTGGAAACGATACAGTAACACTGAAGCTTTCTTT. This chain uses TRBV30 with TRBJ1-1, with D hard to call. Trimming pared 4 bases from V and 2 bases from J, leaving 11 bases between. The CDR3 is 13 residues long. The germline V gene encodes CDR1 GTSNPN and CDR2 SVGIG (reference sequence).

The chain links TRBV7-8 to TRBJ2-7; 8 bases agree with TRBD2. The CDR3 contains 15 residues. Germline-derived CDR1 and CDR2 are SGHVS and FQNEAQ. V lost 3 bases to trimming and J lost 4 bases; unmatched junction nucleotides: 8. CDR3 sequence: CASSFSSGGWYEQYF. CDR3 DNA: TGTGCCAGCAGCTTTAGCAGCGGGGGCTGGTACGAGCAGTACTTC.

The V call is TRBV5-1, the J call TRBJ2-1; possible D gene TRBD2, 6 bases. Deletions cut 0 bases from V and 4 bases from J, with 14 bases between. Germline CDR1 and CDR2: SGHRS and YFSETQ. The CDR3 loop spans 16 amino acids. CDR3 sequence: CASSLAPRGGYNEQFF. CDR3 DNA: TGCGCCAGCAGCTTGGCCCCGAGGGGAGGATACAATGAGCAGTTCTTC.

The CDR3 region is CASSPSDRVTEAFF. As DNA, the CDR3 is TGTGCCAGCAGTCCTTCGGACAGGGTCACTGAAGCTTTCTTT. The rearrangement links TRBV6-4 to TRBJ1-1; TRBD1 matches 8 bases. Germline loops: CDR1 MRHNA, CDR2 SNTAGT. This CDR3 contains 14 residues. J lost 4 bases, V lost 5 bases, and 6 bases had no gene match.

The CDR3: CASSSTGVGGYTF. CDR3 sequence (DNA): TGTGCCAGCAGTTCTACAGGGGTAGGGGGCTACACCTTC. This chain connects TRBV6-5 to TRBJ1-2; TRBD1 agrees at 7 bases. The CDR3 contains 13 residues. The V and J ends lost 4 bases and 8 bases, in that order; junction bases with no gene match: 7. Germline V CDR1 and CDR2: MNHEY, SVGAGI.

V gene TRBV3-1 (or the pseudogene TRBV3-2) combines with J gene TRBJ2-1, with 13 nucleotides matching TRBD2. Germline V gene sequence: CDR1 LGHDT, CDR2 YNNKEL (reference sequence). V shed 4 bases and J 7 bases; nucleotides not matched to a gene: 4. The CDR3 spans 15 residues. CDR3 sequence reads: CASSRTSGSLNEQFF. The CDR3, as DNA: TGTGCCAGCAGCCGGACTAGCGGGAGTTTAAATGAGCAGTTCTTC.

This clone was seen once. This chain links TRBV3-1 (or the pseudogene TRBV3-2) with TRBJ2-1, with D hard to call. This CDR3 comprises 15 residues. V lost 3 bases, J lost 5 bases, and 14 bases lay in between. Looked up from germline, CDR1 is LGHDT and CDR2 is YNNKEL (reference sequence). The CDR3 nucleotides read TGTGCCAGCAGCCAGTCCCAGGAAACCGACAATGAGCAGTTCTTC. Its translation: CASSQSQETDNEQFF.

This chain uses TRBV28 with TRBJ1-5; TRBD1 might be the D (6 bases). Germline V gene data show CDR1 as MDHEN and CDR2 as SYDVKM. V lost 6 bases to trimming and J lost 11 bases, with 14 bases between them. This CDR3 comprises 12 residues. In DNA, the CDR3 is TGTGCCAGCAGCCCCGGGGGGCAGGCCCAGCATTTT. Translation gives CASSPGGQAQHF.

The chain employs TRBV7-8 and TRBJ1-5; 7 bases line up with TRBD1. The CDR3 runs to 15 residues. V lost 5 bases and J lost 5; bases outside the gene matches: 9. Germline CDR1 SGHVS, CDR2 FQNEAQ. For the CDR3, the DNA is TGTGCCAGCAGCCAAACGACAGGGATGGATCAGCCCCAGCATTTT. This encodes CASSQTTGMDQPQHF.

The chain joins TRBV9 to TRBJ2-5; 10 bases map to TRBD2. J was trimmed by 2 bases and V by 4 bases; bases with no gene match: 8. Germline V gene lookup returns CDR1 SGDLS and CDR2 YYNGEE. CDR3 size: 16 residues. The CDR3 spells CASSPQGLAEQETQYF. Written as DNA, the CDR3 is TGTGCCAGCAGCCCACAAGGACTAGCGGAACAAGAGACCCAGTACTTC.

For the CDR3, the DNA is TGTGCCAGCAGCCTCGGGCCAGGAGGTATGAACACTGAAGCTTTCTTT. Its protein is CASSLGPGGMNTEAFF. This sequence joins TRBV9 and TRBJ1-1; no definite D call. The CDR3 is 16 residues long. Trimming took 4 bases from V and 0 from J, leaving 16 bases between them. CDR1 is SGDLS and CDR2 is YYNGEE in the germline V gene.

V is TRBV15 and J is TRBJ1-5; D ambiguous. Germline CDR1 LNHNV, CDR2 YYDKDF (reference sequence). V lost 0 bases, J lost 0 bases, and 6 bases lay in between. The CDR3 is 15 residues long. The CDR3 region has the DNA TGTGCCACCAGCAGAGATAGAGTTAGCAATCAGCCCCAGCATTTT. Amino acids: CATSRDRVSNQPQHF.

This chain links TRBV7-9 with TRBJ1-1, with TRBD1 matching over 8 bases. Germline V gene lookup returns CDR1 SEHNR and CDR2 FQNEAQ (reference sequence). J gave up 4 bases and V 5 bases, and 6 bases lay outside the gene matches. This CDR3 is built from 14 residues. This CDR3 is CASSDRGESTEAFF. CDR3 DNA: TGTGCCAGCAGCGACAGGGGAGAGAGCACTGAAGCTTTCTTT.